The 27 T cell receptor beta chains below come from one sample, sequenced in a study of cytomegalovirus exposure and HLA in healthy donors. Primers for the PCR totalled 60 Vbeta and 13 Jbeta. Profiled with immunoSEQ multiplex PCR; TCRdb holds only in-frame clones, not every one. The sample has over 150,000 clones; roughly 80% are singletons. Sequencing was done on a sample of PBMCs. The receptors were sampled from a man aged 35-49 years in good health and CMV-seronegative.

The chain links TRBV6-5 to TRBJ2-4; 8 positions match TRBD1. CDR1 and CDR2 from the germline V gene are MNHEY and SVGAGI. Losses at the gene ends were 4 bases for V and 8 bases for J; bases not matched to a gene: 7. The CDR3 loop spans 14 amino acids. The CDR3 nucleotides read TGTGCCAGCAGTTCCAGGACAGGGCTAGACATTCAGTACTTC. Amino acid sequence: CASSSRTGLDIQYF.

The chain recombines TRBV7-9 with TRBJ1-2; D might be TRBD1 (6 bases). From germline, CDR1 is SEHNR and CDR2 FQNEAQ (reference sequence). This CDR3 region has 17 residues. Between the trimmed V and J ends, which lost 5 bases and 0 bases, there was a span of 19 bases. The CDR3 sequence: CASSVLSGGRSNYGYTF. The CDR3 DNA follows: TGTGCCAGCAGCGTCCTGTCGGGGGGCAGGTCTAACTATGGCTACACCTTC.

V and J are TRBV7-9 and TRBJ2-7; TRBD1 matches at 9 bases. CDR1 SEHNR and CDR2 FQNEAQ come from the germline V gene (reference sequence). CDR3 length: 14 amino acids. J lost 2 bases, V lost 5 bases, and 4 bases had no gene match. The chain's CDR3 is CASSPRDRAYEQYF. Here the CDR3 DNA reads TGTGCCAGCAGCCCAAGGGACAGGGCCTACGAGCAGTACTTC.

This clone was recorded only once. The rearrangement joins TRBV30 to TRBJ1-6, with D perhaps TRBD1 (5 bases). The CDR3 is 14 amino acids. Germline V gene data show CDR1 as GTSNPN and CDR2 as SVGIG (reference sequence). The germline V and J ends were trimmed by 0 bases and 9 bases, with 12 bases remaining between them. The CDR3 sequence: CAWSVGRVGSPLHF. DNA for the CDR3: TGTGCCTGGAGTGTAGGCAGGGTGGGTTCACCCCTCCACTTT.

The chain employs TRBV7-3 and TRBJ2-3; 9 bases map to TRBD2. Germline V CDR1 and CDR2: SGHTA, FQGTGA. The CDR3 is 16 amino acids. The junction had 11 bases not matched to a gene; V was cut back by 5 bases and J by 5 bases. This CDR3 reads CASSARRGGLGDTQYF. CDR3 nucleotides: TGTGCCAGCAGCGCCAGGCGGGGGGGCCTGGGAGATACGCAGTATTTT.

The chain recombines TRBV7-9 with TRBJ2-1; TRBD1 matches 10 bases. Germline V CDR1 and CDR2: SEHNR, FQNEAQ (reference sequence). Trimming at V came to 5 bases and at J to 6 bases, leaving 7 bases not matched to a gene. CDR3 length equals 15 residues. CDR3 bases: TGTGCCAGCAGCCCGAGACAGGGGGCTTTCAATGAGCAGTTCTTC. It encodes CASSPRQGAFNEQFF.

This chain links TRBV5-6 with TRBJ1-3; D unclear. The germline CDR1 and CDR2 sequences are SGHDT and YYEEEE. This CDR3 region has 12 residues. V lost 6 bases, J lost 0 bases, and 4 bases lay in between. The CDR3 region is CASTYSGNTIYF. For the CDR3, the DNA is TGTGCCAGCACGTACTCTGGAAACACCATATATTTT.

This clone has a handful of counts. The rearrangement joins TRBV9 to TRBJ1-1; D remains ambiguous. Germline-derived CDR1 and CDR2 are SGDLS and YYNGEE. V was cut by 0 bases and J by 0 bases, with 9 bases left in between. This CDR3 comprises 15 residues. This chain's CDR3 is CASSVVGSLNTEAFF. In DNA, the CDR3 is TGTGCCAGCAGCGTAGTTGGCAGTTTGAACACTGAAGCTTTCTTT.

The DNA of the CDR3 is TGTGCCAGCAGGGACAGGGGGAACACCGGGGAGCTGTTTTTT. It is translated as CASRDRGNTGELFF. The gene calls are TRBV6-1 and TRBJ2-2; 9 bases are shared with TRBD1. V lost 6 bases, J lost 1 base, and 0 bases stayed unmatched. Germline loops: CDR1 MNHNS, CDR2 SASEGT. The CDR3 loop spans 14 amino acids.

This sequence joins TRBV5-1 and TRBJ2-7; D might be TRBD1 (6 bases). Germline CDR1 reads SGHRS; CDR2 reads YFSETQ. The V end lost 2 bases, the J end lost 5 bases, and 11 bases lay between the germline ends. The CDR3 sequence is 13 residues long. In nucleotides, the CDR3 is TGCGCCAGCAGCTTAACAGGGTCCCACGAGCAGTACTTC. It specifies CASSLTGSHEQYF. Drawing the rest from reference TRBV5-1 and TRBJ2-7, the complete variable domain is KAGVTQTPRYLIKTRGQQVTLSCSPISGHRSVSWYQQTPGQGLQFLFEYFSETQRNKGNFPGRFSGRQFSNSRSEMNVSTLELGDSALYLCASSLTGSHEQYFGPGTRLTVT.

The rearrangement uses TRBV6-1 and TRBJ1-5; D may be TRBD1 (5 bases). V gave up 4 bases and J gave up 11 bases, with 9 bases separating them. The CDR3 is made up of 11 amino acids. Germline V gives CDR1 MNHNS, CDR2 SASEGT. The CDR3 DNA is TGTGCCAGCAGTGCAACAGGAGCCCAGCATTTT. It translates to CASSATGAQHF.

The chain links TRBV13 to TRBJ2-2, with D possibly TRBD1 on 5 matching bases. In germline, CDR1 is PRHDT, CDR2 FYEKMQ (reference sequence). V was cut by 4 bases and J by 3 bases, with 12 bases left in between. The CDR3 consists of 15 residues. CDR3 protein: CASSYRRGHTGELFF. The CDR3 nucleotides are TGTGCCAGCAGCTACCGAAGGGGTCACACCGGGGAGCTGTTTTTT.

CDR3 region: CASSVERGGGEQFF. As DNA, the CDR3 is TGTGCCAGCAGCGTAGAGCGGGGTGGGGGTGAGCAGTTCTTC. V and J are TRBV9 and TRBJ2-1; TRBD2 aligns across 7 bases. The CDR3 runs to 14 residues. Germline CDR1 and CDR2: SGDLS and YYNGEE. With 0 bases clipped from V and 9 bases from J, the junction kept 6 bases outside the gene matches.

As for this clone: The junction does not match germline at one end; this may be a read error. This chain connects TRBV6-5 to TRBJ1-5; possible D gene TRBD1, 5 bases. CDR3 size: 14 residues. CDR1 and CDR2 (germline): MNHEY, SVGAGI. CDR3 DNA: TGTGCCAGCAGTAACTCCAGGGTTTTGGGGCCCCAGCATTTT. Amino acid sequence: CASSNSRVLGPQHF.

J is TRBJ1-3 and V is TRBV2; no reliable D call. This CDR3 is 14 amino acids long. From germline, CDR1 is SNHLY and CDR2 FYNNEI. Trimming removed 5 bases from V and 8 bases from J, with 16 bases in between. Here the CDR3 DNA reads TGTGCCAGCAGTTTTTCGCCGGCCGGGGACACCATATATTTT. This gives the protein CASSFSPAGDTIYF.

The V call is TRBV30, the J call TRBJ2-4; D ambiguous. CDR1 GTSNPN and CDR2 SVGIG come from the germline V gene (reference sequence). V lost 4 bases and J lost 4, with 8 bases in between. The CDR3 totals 12 residues. The CDR3, as DNA: TGTGCCTGGAACGAGCTGAAAAACATTCAGTACTTC. Protein sequence: CAWNELKNIQYF.

This clone was seen a handful of times. The chain is built from TRBV6-1 and TRBJ1-5; 8 bases are a match to TRBD1. V shed 6 bases and J 5 bases; nucleotides not matched to a gene: 9. CDR1 is MNHNS, CDR2 SASEGT, per germline. The CDR3 is made up of 15 amino acids. DNA for the CDR3: TGTGCCAGCAGACTGACAGGGACAGGAGATCAGCCCCAGCATTTT. Protein product: CASRLTGTGDQPQHF.

The chain joins TRBV7-2 to TRBJ2-1; 8 nucleotides line up with TRBD1. Germline CDR1 SGHTA, CDR2 FQGNSA. V lost 5 bases and J lost 4; bases outside the gene matches: 4. The CDR3 has 14 amino acids. CDR3 sequence reads: CASSPGQAYNEQFF. Here the CDR3 DNA reads TGTGCCAGCAGCCCGGGACAGGCTTACAATGAGCAGTTCTTC.

This rearrangement joins TRBV10-3 to TRBJ2-7; tentative D call: TRBD1 (5 bases). This CDR3 spans 13 amino acids. Trimming took off 7 bases at V and 3 bases at J, with 13 bases between the two ends. Germline-derived CDR1 and CDR2 are ENHRY and SYGVKD. The CDR3 sequence: CAITRSDSYEQYF. CDR3 DNA sequence: TGTGCCATCACCAGATCTGACAGCTACGAGCAGTACTTC.

The V and J genes are TRBV14 and TRBJ2-1; no clear D. The germline gives CDR1 SGHDN, CDR2 FVKESK. V was pared by 1 base and J by 12 bases, with 10 bases between. The CDR3 is 12 residues long. The CDR3 is CASSQVECGQFF. The CDR3, as DNA: TGTGCCAGCAGCCAAGTGGAGTGTGGGCAGTTCTTC.

The rearrangement links TRBV19 to TRBJ1-2; tentatively, D is TRBD1 (6 bases). The CDR3 runs 15 residues. V lost 6 bases, J lost 0 bases, and 14 bases lay in between. The V gene's germline CDR1 is LNHDA and CDR2 SQIVND (reference sequence). Written as DNA, the CDR3 is TGTGCCAGTAGCGGCTACAGGGAAGCTAACTATGGCTACACCTTC. It encodes CASSGYREANYGYTF.

This chain links TRBV6-5 with TRBJ1-2, with D tentatively TRBD1 (5 bases). Between the trimmed V and J ends, which lost 6 bases and 5 bases, there was a span of 13 bases. This CDR3 is built from 13 residues. The germline V gene encodes CDR1 MNHEY and CDR2 SVGAGI. CDR3 in amino acids: CASSRTGGYGYTF. DNA of the CDR3: TGTGCCAGCAGCCGGACTGGGGGGTATGGCTACACCTTC.

The V and J genes are TRBV4-1 and TRBJ2-1; the D gene is possibly TRBD2 (5 bases). The CDR3 loop spans 14 amino acids. Germline CDR1 and CDR2: MGHRA and YSYEKL. Between the trimmed V and J ends, which lost 3 bases and 7 bases, there was a span of 13 bases. This CDR3 reads CASSQSRALNEQFF. The CDR3 bases are TGCGCCAGCAGCCAGTCGCGGGCCTTAAATGAGCAGTTCTTC.

V usage is TRBV29-1 and J usage is TRBJ2-1; 7 nucleotides align to TRBD2. Trimming at V came to 5 bases and at J to 5 bases, leaving 6 bases not matched to a gene. Per germline, CDR1 SQVTM and CDR2 ANQGSEA. There are 13 residues in the CDR3. The CDR3 nucleotides are TGCAGCGTTTGGGGGGGTTATAACAATGAGCAGTTCTTC. Protein sequence: CSVWGGYNNEQFF.

The rearrangement uses TRBV7-6 and TRBJ1-1; D ambiguous. Trimming took off 0 bases at V and 6 bases at J, with 11 bases between the two ends. The CDR3 is 14 residues long. Looked up from germline, CDR1 is SGHVS and CDR2 is FNYEAQ. CDR3 bases: TGTGCCAGCAGCTTAGCGCCAGGTTCGCCTGAAGCTTTCTTT. It encodes CASSLAPGSPEAFF.

This clone occurred once. CDR3 in DNA: TGTGCCAGCAGCTCTAGGATCCAAGAGACCCAGTACTTC. Protein sequence: CASSSRIQETQYF. V and J are TRBV7-3 and TRBJ2-5; no clear D. V gave up 4 bases and J gave up 1 base, with 7 bases separating them. There are 13 residues in the CDR3. CDR1 is SGHTA and CDR2 is FQGTGA in the germline V gene. The full variable domain, its missing parts supplied by reference TRBV7-3 and TRBJ2-5, is GAGVSQTPSNKVTEKGKYVELRCDPISGHTALYWYRQSLGQGPEFLIYFQGTGAADDSGLPNDRFFAVRPEGSVSTLKIQRTERGDSAVYLCASSSRIQETQYFGPGTRLLVL.

In the case of this clone: This sample also contains other DNA sequences that code for the same CDR3. The CDR3 DNA reads TGTGCCAGCAGCCCCAGGACAGCCTACGAGCAGTACTTC. This encodes CASSPRTAYEQYF. The chain couples TRBV7-9 to TRBJ2-7; tentative D call: TRBD1 (6 bases). The length of the CDR3 is 13 residues. CDR1 and CDR2 (germline): SEHNR, FQNEAQ (reference sequence). V shed 5 bases and J shed 2 bases, with 10 bases lying between them.